What follows are 27 T cell receptor beta chains derived from one specimen sequenced in a study of blood T cell repertoires in COVID-19. Produced via immunoSEQ multiplex PCR; TCRdb's table is partial and in-frame only. The sample consists of 300,000 to 350,000 clones, 75% to 95% of them appearing once. Sequences were obtained from peripheral blood. The origin of the receptors is a woman aged 30 to 39 with COVID-19, enrolled during active disease.

This clone was found a few times. The V call is TRBV30, the J call TRBJ2-6, with TRBD1 as a possible D gene (7 bases). The V end lost 1 base, the J end lost 11 bases, and 15 bases lay between the germline ends. CDR3 length equals 14 residues. Germline CDR1 reads GTSNPN; CDR2 reads SVGIG (reference sequence). In DNA form, the CDR3 reads TGTGCCTGGAGTGCCGGAGGGCAGGGGGACGTCCTGACTTTC. Translated, it gives CAWSAGGQGDVLTF.

This rearrangement joins TRBV6-5 to TRBJ1-1; 7 positions agree with TRBD1. The J segment lost 1 base and the V segment lost 6 bases, leaving 2 bases of the junction unmatched. This CDR3 has 13 amino acids. Per germline, CDR1 MNHEY and CDR2 SVGAGI. CDR3: CASSRDRNTEAFF. CDR3 DNA: TGTGCCAGCAGCAGGGACAGGAACACTGAAGCTTTCTTT.

CDR3 sequence reads: CASSEYRPLGRNEKLFF. The CDR3 coding sequence is TGTGCCAGCAGTGAATATCGCCCTCTTGGGAGGAATGAAAAACTGTTTTTT. The V call is TRBV25-1, the J call TRBJ1-4; D gene uncertain. Trimming removed 0 bases from V and 5 bases from J, with 16 bases in between. Germline lookup yields CDR1 MGHDK and CDR2 SYGVNS. The CDR3 spans 17 residues.

In DNA form, the CDR3 reads TGTGCCAGTAGGTCCCAGGGCGGAAATCAGCCCCAGCATTTT. This gives the protein CASRSQGGNQPQHF. The chain is built from TRBV19 and TRBJ1-5; the D gene is possibly TRBD1 (5 bases). Germline V gives CDR1 LNHDA, CDR2 SQIVND (reference sequence). V lost 6 bases, J lost 4 bases, and 13 bases lay in between. This CDR3 region has 14 residues.

In its sample, this clone was seen a few times. The chain employs TRBV3-1 (or the pseudogene TRBV3-2) and TRBJ1-3; no clear D gene. This CDR3 is 19 amino acids long. Germline V gene lookup returns CDR1 LGHDT and CDR2 YNNKEL (reference sequence). The germline V and J ends were trimmed by 4 bases and 0 bases, with 22 bases remaining between them. This CDR3 reads CASSPPLEAAIFSGNTIYF. The CDR3 coding sequence is TGTGCCAGCAGCCCCCCTTTGGAGGCCGCGATATTCTCTGGAAACACCATATATTTT.

CDR3 in amino acids: CASSEAWTGKNFYEQYF. The DNA of the CDR3 is TGTGCCAGCAGTGAAGCGTGGACAGGGAAGAATTTCTACGAGCAGTACTTC. J is TRBJ2-7 and V is TRBV2, with 8 nucleotides matching TRBD1. The CDR3 consists of 17 residues. Germline V gene lookup returns CDR1 SNHLY and CDR2 FYNNEI. Germline trimming cut 0 bases from V and 3 bases from J; bases unmatched to any gene: 10.

This clone was counted once. The rearrangement links TRBV7-8 to TRBJ2-7; 8 bases are a match to TRBD1. J gave up 3 bases and V 5 bases, and 9 bases lay outside the gene matches. The V gene's germline CDR1 is SGHVS and CDR2 FQNEAQ. The CDR3 runs to 15 residues. CDR3 region: CASSTRTGSRYEQYF. The CDR3 region has the DNA TGTGCCAGCAGCACCCGGACAGGGTCCCGCTACGAGCAGTACTTC.

V and J are TRBV6-6 and TRBJ2-3, with 10 bases matching TRBD1. Germline CDR1 is MNHNY and CDR2 is SVGAGI (reference sequence). CDR3 size: 15 residues. V lost 6 bases, J lost 3 bases, and 6 bases stayed unmatched. In DNA, the CDR3 is TGTGCCAGCAGAACCGGGACAGGGGTAACAGATACGCAGTATTTT. This gives the protein CASRTGTGVTDTQYF.

In this sample, this clone turned up a few times. CDR3 sequence: CASSERRTAGANVLTF. The CDR3 nucleotides are TGTGCCAGCAGCGAAAGGCGGACAGCTGGGGCCAACGTCCTGACTTTC. J is TRBJ2-6 and V is TRBV14; a weak D match, TRBD1 (6 bases). Germline CDR1 and CDR2: SGHDN and FVKESK. Deletions cut 5 bases from V and 2 bases from J, with 13 bases between. The CDR3 covers 16 residues.

This clone appeared once. The CDR3 reads CASSPSQAGSSTDTQYF. The CDR3, as DNA: TGTGCCAGCAGTCCCTCTCAAGCGGGGTCTAGCACAGATACGCAGTATTTT. The J gene is TRBJ2-3, the V gene TRBV28, with 7 bases that match TRBD2. The CDR3 covers 17 residues. V dropped 5 bases and J dropped 0; count of bases not matched to a gene: 11. Germline CDR1 is MDHEN and CDR2 is SYDVKM.

The chain recombines TRBV5-4 with TRBJ2-2; D may be TRBD1 (5 bases). This CDR3 comprises 13 residues. The germline V gene has CDR1 SGHNT and CDR2 YYREEE (reference sequence). Trimming took off 0 bases at V and 6 bases at J, with 6 bases between the two ends. This CDR3 is CASSLVGAGELFF. The CDR3 DNA is TGTGCCAGCAGCTTGGTAGGGGCCGGGGAGCTGTTTTTT.

The V and J genes are TRBV2 and TRBJ1-2, with D possibly matching TRBD1 (6 bases). Trimming shortened V by 5 bases and J by 0 bases, and 16 bases separated the two germline ends. CDR1 is SNHLY, CDR2 FYNNEI, per germline. This CDR3 comprises 16 residues. CDR3 region: CASSPQGQGANYGYTF. CDR3 in DNA: TGTGCCAGCAGTCCCCAGGGGCAGGGTGCTAACTATGGCTACACCTTC.

The chain uses TRBV9 and TRBJ2-7; D is perhaps TRBD2 (5 bases). The CDR3 covers 15 residues. From germline, CDR1 is SGDLS and CDR2 YYNGEE. V was shortened by 0 bases and J by 0 bases, with 10 bases between the two germline ends. As DNA, the CDR3 is TGTGCCAGCAGCGTAGAGTTAGGGAGCTCCTACGAGCAGTACTTC. Translated, it gives CASSVELGSSYEQYF.

The chain has TRBV5-4 and TRBJ2-5; TRBD2 matches at 8 bases. The CDR3 spans 15 residues. J gave up 3 bases and V 4 bases, and 8 bases lay outside the gene matches. Germline V gene lookup returns CDR1 SGHNT and CDR2 YYREEE (reference sequence). The CDR3 nucleotides read TGTGCCAGCAGCATTTCTAGCGGGTCGAAAGAGACCCAGTACTTC. Its translation is CASSISSGSKETQYF.

This clone was counted only a few times. The chain links TRBV6-6 to TRBJ2-7; 9 bases fit TRBD1. Germline V lookup: CDR1 MNHNY, CDR2 SVGAGI (reference sequence). This CDR3 spans 13 amino acids. Trimming took 4 bases from V and 5 from J; bases not matched to a gene: 3. CDR3 DNA: TGTGCCAGCAGTTCCAACAGGGGGCACGAGCAGTACTTC. It translates to CASSSNRGHEQYF.

V and J are TRBV11-2 and TRBJ2-1; no clear D gene. The germline V gene encodes CDR1 SGHAT and CDR2 FQNNGV. With 1 base removed from V and 3 bases from J, the gap between germline ends came to 4 bases. This CDR3 has 13 residues. The CDR3 sequence: CASSLGLYNEQFF. In DNA, the CDR3 is TGTGCCAGCAGCTTAGGTCTCTACAATGAGCAGTTCTTC. Using reference TRBV11-2 and TRBJ2-1 for the parts outside the CDR3, the full variable domain is EAGVAQSPRYKIIEKRQSVAFWCNPISGHATLYWYQQILGQGPKLLIQFQNNGVVDDSQLPKDRFSAERLKGVDSTLKIQPAKLEDSAVYLCASSLGLYNEQFFGPGTRLTVL.

The chain combines TRBV29-1 with TRBJ2-3, with a tentative D call TRBD1 (6 bases). V lost 6 bases and J lost 0, with 16 bases in between. Germline V gives CDR1 SQVTM, CDR2 ANQGSEA. This CDR3 has 15 residues. CDR3 in amino acids: CSVATGQRSTDTQYF. The CDR3 DNA is TGCAGCGTGGCAACAGGACAGCGGAGCACAGATACGCAGTATTTT.

The CDR3 loop reads CASSFQGGNTEAFF. CDR3 in DNA: TGCGCCAGCAGCTTTCAGGGGGGGAACACTGAAGCTTTCTTT. The genes are TRBV5-1 and TRBJ1-1, with 7 bases lining up with TRBD1. CDR1 and CDR2 from the germline V gene are SGHRS and YFSETQ. The CDR3 is made up of 14 amino acids. V lost 2 bases and J lost 1; bases outside the gene matches: 2.

The chain carries TRBV27 and TRBJ1-2; D unclear. The CDR3 extends over 14 amino acids. The V end was cut by 3 bases, the J end by 2 bases, with 10 bases between. The V gene's germline CDR1 is MNHEY and CDR2 SMNVEV (reference sequence). In DNA, the CDR3 is TGTGCCAGCAGTTTCAACGCGGCCAACTATGGCTACACCTTC. This encodes CASSFNAANYGYTF.

V gene TRBV30 combines with J gene TRBJ2-7, with TRBD2 matching over 12 bases. The CDR3 has 14 residues. The ends lost 6 bases at V and 6 bases at J; junction bases unmatched: 9. The germline gives CDR1 GTSNPN, CDR2 SVGIG (reference sequence). CDR3 region: CACFGLAGRGEQYF. The CDR3 nucleotides read TGTGCCTGCTTCGGACTAGCGGGAAGGGGCGAGCAGTACTTC.

The chain carries TRBV10-3 and TRBJ2-5; TRBD2 is a possible D gene (6 bases). Deletions cut 4 bases from V and 5 bases from J, with 11 bases between. This CDR3 region has 13 residues. Germline values: CDR1 ENHRY, CDR2 SYGVKD. The CDR3 sequence: CAISGGEVETQYF. CDR3 sequence (DNA): TGTGCCATCAGTGGGGGGGAGGTGGAGACCCAGTACTTC.

The genes are TRBV3-1 (or the pseudogene TRBV3-2) and TRBJ2-1; D is possibly TRBD2 (5 bases). This CDR3 has 17 residues. V lost 1 base and J 4 bases, leaving 17 bases between the germline ends. The germline V gene encodes CDR1 LGHDT and CDR2 YNNKEL (reference sequence). CDR3 sequence (DNA): TGTGCCAGCAGCCAAGGCCGAGCGGCCCAATTGTACAATGAGCAGTTCTTC. Protein: CASSQGRAAQLYNEQFF.

This chain joins TRBV7-9 and TRBJ1-1; 8 bases match TRBD1. V shed 2 bases and J 10 bases; nucleotides not matched to a gene: 3. CDR3 size: 12 residues. Germline V CDR1 and CDR2: SEHNR, FQNEAQ (reference sequence). The CDR3, as DNA: TGTGCCAGCAGCTTATCTGACAGGGGAGCTTTCTTT. Residues: CASSLSDRGAFF.

The chain is built from TRBV27 and TRBJ2-5; possibly TRBD2 for D (6 bases). The CDR3 loop spans 14 amino acids. Germline CDR1 is MNHEY and CDR2 is SMNVEV (reference sequence). V lost 1 base and J lost 7, with 13 bases in between. CDR3 sequence: CASSLYSRRGTQYF. In DNA form, the CDR3 reads TGTGCCAGCAGTTTATATTCGCGGAGGGGGACCCAGTACTTC.

This chain links TRBV7-8 with TRBJ2-2, with 10 bases identical to TRBD1. The CDR3 sequence is 15 residues long. CDR1 is SGHVS and CDR2 is FQNEAQ in the germline V gene. The V gene end was trimmed by 2 bases and the J gene end by 6 bases; junction bases not matched to a gene: 3. CDR3 DNA: TGTGCCAGCAGCTTAAGGGACAGGGGAGCCGGGGAGCTGTTTTTT. Protein product: CASSLRDRGAGELFF. Full variable domain (rest looked up from reference TRBV7-8 and TRBJ2-2): GAGVSQSPRYKVAKRGQDVALRCDPISGHVSLFWYQQALGQGPEFLTYFQNEAQLDKSGLPSDRFFAERPEGSVSTLKIQRTQQEDSAVYLCASSLRDRGAGELFFGEGSRLTVL.

The chain links TRBV28 to TRBJ1-2, with D maybe TRBD1 (5 bases). Per the germline V gene, CDR1 is MDHEN and CDR2 is SYDVKM. Trimming took 6 bases from V and 1 from J, leaving 9 bases between them. This CDR3 has 13 amino acids. CDR3 sequence reads: CASRKQVNYGYTF. DNA for the CDR3: TGTGCCAGCAGAAAACAGGTTAACTATGGCTACACCTTC.

This rearrangement joins TRBV9 to TRBJ2-7; D not certain. V gave up 0 bases and J gave up 3 bases, with 13 bases separating them. There are 15 residues in the CDR3. In germline, CDR1 is SGDLS, CDR2 YYNGEE. CDR3 DNA: TGTGCCAGCAGCGTAGCTCCGGCAGGAATCTACGAGCAGTACTTC. Translation gives CASSVAPAGIYEQYF.